This TCR beta chain was identified during a study of cytotoxic CD8 clonotypes in ibrutinib-treated CLL. In the study overall: Specimens for response were gathered following a median around a year of therapy, spanning 6 to 36. Findings of the study overall: The public clonotypes identified were infrequent and showed contraction or stability on treatment. Starting clonality was above that of age-matched healthy donors and tracked circulating CD8+ T-cell counts.

About this clone: Its specificity is not known.

Germline V lookup: CDR1 MNHEY, CDR2 SVGAGI. The ends were cut back, 2 bases at V and 5 bases at J, with 9 bases in the middle. The CDR3 runs 14 residues. The intended depth for sequencing was 1 in 200,000 to 1 in 1 million T cells. Using immunoSEQ multiplex PCR, the repertoire was profiled, and TCRdb retains in-frame clones only, with some absent. The table has tens of thousands of clones, roughly two thirds seen once. The sample consisted of PBMCs, taken after 12 months of ibrutinib treatment. The origin of this receptor is a human donor with chronic lymphocytic leukemia. The rearrangement joins TRBV6-5 to TRBJ2-2; possible D gene TRBD2, 5 bases. The CDR3 protein is CASSYQEVTGELFF. CDR3 sequence (DNA): TGTGCCAGCAGTTACCAGGAGGTTACCGGGGAGCTGTTTTTT.